The 21 T cell receptor beta chains presented below share a single source sample, sequenced in a study of CD8 T cells in Susac syndrome. RNA, at about 0.45 to 1 ug, was reverse transcribed with random hexamers. Each CDR3 protein gets one entry after TCRdb re-called the immunoSEQ multiplex PCR reads with MiXCR. The sample consists of some 300,000 distinct CDR3 sequences, approximately 85% of them appearing once. Sample: CD8+ T cells from PBMCs. These receptor sequences come from a human donor with multiple sclerosis.

The chain has TRBV27 and TRBJ2-3, with D possibly TRBD2 on 6 matching bases. The CDR3 totals 13 residues. Trimming shortened V by 6 bases and J by 5 bases, and 12 bases separated the two germline ends. CDR1 and CDR2 from the germline V gene are MNHEY and SMNVEV (reference sequence). The CDR3 nucleotides read TGTGCCAGCAGCCACGGGAGTCAAGATACGCAGTATTTT. Translated: CASSHGSQDTQYF.

V gene TRBV3-1 combines with J gene TRBJ2-2; possible D gene TRBD1, 5 bases. V dropped 2 bases and J dropped 5 bases, with 6 bases sitting between them. The CDR3 is 13 amino acids. Germline CDR1 reads LGHDT; CDR2 reads YNNKEL (reference sequence). CDR3 bases: TGTGCCAGCAGCCAACAGGGTACCGGGGAGCTGTTTTTT. Translating gives CASSQQGTGELFF. The full variable domain, rest sourced from reference TRBV3-1 and TRBJ2-2, is DTAVSQTPKYLVTQMGNDKSIKCEQNLGHDTMYWYKQDSKKFLKIMFSYNNKELIINETVPNRFSPKSPDKAHLNLHINSLELGDSAVYFCASSQQGTGELFFGEGSRLTVL.

V and J are TRBV14 and TRBJ2-5, with D possibly being TRBD2 (6 bases). V lost 0 bases and J 9 bases, leaving 14 bases between the germline ends. The CDR3 consists of 14 residues. Looked up from germline, CDR1 is SGHDN and CDR2 is FVKESK. DNA for the CDR3: TGTGCCAGCAGCCAAGAGCGGGACCGGGGTGCCCAGTACTTC. Amino acids: CASSQERDRGAQYF.

This sequence joins TRBV28 and TRBJ2-5, with D tentatively TRBD2 (5 bases). The CDR3 is 16 amino acids. The germline V gene encodes CDR1 MDHEN and CDR2 SYDVKM. Trimming pared 5 bases from V and 4 bases from J, leaving 20 bases between. CDR3 in amino acids: CASSPRLTERRETQYF. The CDR3 bases are TGTGCCAGCAGTCCCCGTCTGACGGAGCGGCGAGAGACCCAGTACTTC.

This clonotype is a singleton in its sample. The chain links TRBV6-5 to TRBJ2-2, with a tentative D call TRBD1 (6 bases). The V gene's germline CDR1 is MNHEY and CDR2 SVGAGI. Trimming removed 3 bases at V and 1 base at J, with 18 bases between. This CDR3 is built from 18 residues. CDR3 loop: CASSYSTYGTQNTGELFF. The CDR3 DNA reads as TGTGCCAGCAGTTATTCGACCTACGGGACACAGAACACCGGGGAGCTGTTTTTT.

The chain combines TRBV12-3 or TRBV12-4 with TRBJ2-7, with no clear D. The length of the CDR3 is 12 residues. V was shortened by 5 bases and J by 4 bases, with 9 bases between the two germline ends. The CDR3 DNA is TGTGCCAGCAGTACCCTCAATTACGAGCAGTACTTC. This translates into CASSTLNYEQYF.

This clonotype showed up just once. The V and J genes are TRBV28 and TRBJ2-6; tentative D call: TRBD2 (6 bases). Trimming stripped 4 bases from V and 4 bases from J, with 17 bases between. Germline CDR1 MDHEN, CDR2 SYDVKM. The CDR3 contains 17 residues. The CDR3 here is CASSWRGAAGGANVLTF. The CDR3 DNA reads TGTGCCAGCAGTTGGAGGGGAGCTGCTGGCGGGGCCAACGTCCTGACTTTC.

This chain joins TRBV15 and TRBJ1-3; D is possibly TRBD1 (5 bases). Germline values: CDR1 LNHNV, CDR2 YYDKDF (reference sequence). This CDR3 contains 17 residues. Trimming took 0 bases from V and 0 from J, leaving 12 bases between them. In nucleotides, the CDR3 is TGTGCCACCAGCAGAGATCCGCCAGGGCACTCTGGAAACACCATATATTTT. This codes for CATSRDPPGHSGNTIYF.

V gene TRBV7-8 combines with J gene TRBJ2-2; 12 nucleotides match TRBD2. V dropped 2 bases and J dropped 7; count of bases not matched to a gene: 5. Germline V gene data show CDR1 as SGHVS and CDR2 as FQNEAQ. This CDR3 spans 16 amino acids. The CDR3 loop reads CASSLRTSGDNGELFF. CDR3 bases: TGTGCCAGCAGCTTACGGACTAGCGGGGACAACGGGGAGCTGTTTTTT.

As DNA, the CDR3 is TGTGCCAGCAGCGTAGCGCCAGGGGGCCCGGCCTTTGTTGGCTACACCTTC. Its protein is CASSVAPGGPAFVGYTF. The chain uses TRBV9 and TRBJ1-2; 8 nucleotides match TRBD1. V was pared by 0 bases and J by 7 bases, with 14 bases of the junction left unmatched. The CDR3 spans 17 residues. In germline, CDR1 is SGDLS, CDR2 YYNGEE.

The V and J genes are TRBV27 and TRBJ1-5, with D maybe TRBD1 (5 bases). The CDR3 has 14 residues. CDR1 is MNHEY, CDR2 SMNVEV, per germline (reference sequence). V was pared by 3 bases and J by 3 bases, with 9 bases between. This CDR3 is CASSFWGYNQPQHF. DNA for the CDR3: TGTGCCAGCAGTTTTTGGGGGTACAATCAGCCCCAGCATTTT.

The chain employs TRBV5-6 and TRBJ2-1; 14 positions agree with TRBD2. This CDR3 spans 17 amino acids. After removal of 4 bases from V and 4 bases from J, the junction contained 7 bases not matched to a gene. The germline V gene encodes CDR1 SGHDT and CDR2 YYEEEE. The CDR3: CASSLGTSGSLYNEQFF. In DNA form, the CDR3 reads TGTGCCAGCAGCCTCGGGACTAGCGGGAGTTTGTACAATGAGCAGTTCTTC.

V usage is TRBV27 and J usage is TRBJ2-5; tentatively, D is TRBD2 (7 bases). V gave up 3 bases and J gave up 5 bases, with 16 bases separating them. Germline V CDR1 and CDR2: MNHEY, SMNVEV (reference sequence). CDR3 length: 15 amino acids. The CDR3 sequence: CASSFGGGPRETQYF. CDR3 sequence (DNA): TGTGCCAGCAGTTTTGGGGGGGGCCCTCGGGAGACCCAGTACTTC.

V gene TRBV5-4 combines with J gene TRBJ1-2; 7 bases match TRBD1. The germline CDR1 and CDR2 sequences are SGHNT and YYREEE (reference sequence). CDR3 length: 16 residues. J gave up 4 bases and V 5 bases, and 14 bases lay outside the gene matches. CDR3 in amino acids: CASRRAEQGIPYGYTF. CDR3 DNA sequence: TGTGCCAGCAGGAGAGCCGAACAGGGGATCCCCTATGGCTACACCTTC.

This chain uses TRBV7-8 with TRBJ1-1; no clear D gene. With 2 bases removed from V and 0 bases from J, the gap between germline ends came to 7 bases. Germline V gene sequence: CDR1 SGHVS, CDR2 FQNEAQ. CDR3 length: 14 residues. CDR3 sequence (DNA): TGTGCCAGCAGCTTACAGACATTGAACACTGAAGCTTTCTTT. Translation: CASSLQTLNTEAFF. Together with reference TRBV7-8 and TRBJ1-1, the CDR3 gives the full variable domain: GAGVSQSPRYKVAKRGQDVALRCDPISGHVSLFWYQQALGQGPEFLTYFQNEAQLDKSGLPSDRFFAERPEGSVSTLKIQRTQQEDSAVYLCASSLQTLNTEAFFGQGTRLTVV.

This clonotype was observed a few times. J is TRBJ2-7 and V is TRBV9, with TRBD2 as a possible D gene (6 bases). Germline V lookup: CDR1 SGDLS, CDR2 YYNGEE. Deletions cut 0 bases from V and 2 bases from J, with 15 bases between. CDR3 size: 16 residues. The CDR3 here is CASSVGGSGVTYEQYF. CDR3 nucleotide sequence: TGTGCCAGCAGCGTAGGAGGTTCGGGAGTGACCTACGAGCAGTACTTC.

The chain combines TRBV28 with TRBJ2-3, with 9 nucleotides matching TRBD1. The length of the CDR3 is 15 residues. J was trimmed by 0 bases and V by 5 bases; bases with no gene match: 3. Germline V gene sequence: CDR1 MDHEN, CDR2 SYDVKM. The DNA for the CDR3 is TGTGCCAGCAGTGGACAGGGGTATAGCACAGATACGCAGTATTTT. This translates into CASSGQGYSTDTQYF.

The rearrangement links TRBV4-3 to TRBJ2-3; 7 positions agree with TRBD1. Germline V CDR1 and CDR2: LGHNA, YSLEER. The length of the CDR3 is 17 residues. V gave up 0 bases and J gave up 4 bases; unmatched junction bases: 10. The CDR3 nucleotides are TGCGCCAGCAGCCAAGATAGTTTCCGAGACAGGGCAGATACGCAGTATTTT. Protein sequence: CASSQDSFRDRADTQYF.

The chain combines TRBV20-1 with TRBJ2-1; possibly TRBD2 for D (6 bases). The CDR3 is 11 amino acids. Trimming pared 6 bases from V and 7 bases from J, leaving 10 bases between. Germline V gene data show CDR1 as DFQATT and CDR2 as SNEGSKA (reference sequence). The CDR3 nucleotides read TGCAGTGCCAACCGGGAGAATGAGCAGTTCTTC. Amino acid sequence: CSANRENEQFF.

There are a few counts of this clonotype. The chain links TRBV2 to TRBJ1-5; no reliable D call. CDR1 and CDR2 (germline): SNHLY, FYNNEI. The CDR3 has 14 amino acids. Trimming shortened V by 3 bases and J by 2 bases, and 8 bases separated the two germline ends. CDR3 loop: CASSEGFGNQPQHF. The CDR3 nucleotides read TGTGCCAGCAGTGAGGGGTTCGGCAATCAGCCCCAGCATTTT.

The genes are TRBV4-3 and TRBJ1-2, with 7 positions matching TRBD1. The length of the CDR3 is 17 residues. Germline V gene data show CDR1 as LGHNA and CDR2 as YSLEER. V trimming: 0 bases; J trimming: 4 bases; junction bases outside the gene matches: 11. CDR3 coding DNA: TGCGCCAGCAGCCAAGATCTCAGAGGACAGGACTTCTATGGCTACACCTTC. This sequence encodes CASSQDLRGQDFYGYTF.